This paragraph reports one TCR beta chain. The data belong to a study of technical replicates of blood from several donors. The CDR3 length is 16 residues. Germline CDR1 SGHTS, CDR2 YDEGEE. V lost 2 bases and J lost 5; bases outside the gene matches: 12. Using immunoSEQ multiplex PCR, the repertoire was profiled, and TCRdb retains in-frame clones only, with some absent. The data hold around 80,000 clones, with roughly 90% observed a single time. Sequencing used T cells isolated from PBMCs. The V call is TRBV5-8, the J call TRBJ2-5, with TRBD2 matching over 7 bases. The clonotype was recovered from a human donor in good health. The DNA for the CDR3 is TGTGCCAGCAGCTTAGCTAGACTAGCATTGAGGGAGACCCAGTACTTC. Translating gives CASSLARLALRETQYF.